This T cell receptor beta chain was retrieved from a study of blood T cells in healthy people across ages. Germline V lookup: CDR1 DFQATT, CDR2 SNEGSKA (reference sequence). The junction had 6 bases not matched to a gene; V was cut back by 0 bases and J by 11 bases. CDR3 length: 15 amino acids. Peripheral blood samples of around 9.8 milliliters were drawn from each donor. Next came a second PCR, run for about 7 to 12 cycles, which used a sample-barcoded 5' primer along with a J-beta primer mix. MiXCR, applied by TCRdb to the 5' RACE reads, yields one record per CDR3 protein. The data contain about 570,000 distinct CDR3 sequences, roughly a quarter of them singletons.

The TCR originated in a woman in her 70s in good health. Sequences were obtained from blood. The chain employs TRBV20-1 and TRBJ2-5; 16 bases align to TRBD2. The CDR3 coding sequence is TGCAGTGCTAGAGACGTTGGGACTAGCGGGGGGGAGCAGTACTTC. Translated, it gives CSARDVGTSGGEQYF.